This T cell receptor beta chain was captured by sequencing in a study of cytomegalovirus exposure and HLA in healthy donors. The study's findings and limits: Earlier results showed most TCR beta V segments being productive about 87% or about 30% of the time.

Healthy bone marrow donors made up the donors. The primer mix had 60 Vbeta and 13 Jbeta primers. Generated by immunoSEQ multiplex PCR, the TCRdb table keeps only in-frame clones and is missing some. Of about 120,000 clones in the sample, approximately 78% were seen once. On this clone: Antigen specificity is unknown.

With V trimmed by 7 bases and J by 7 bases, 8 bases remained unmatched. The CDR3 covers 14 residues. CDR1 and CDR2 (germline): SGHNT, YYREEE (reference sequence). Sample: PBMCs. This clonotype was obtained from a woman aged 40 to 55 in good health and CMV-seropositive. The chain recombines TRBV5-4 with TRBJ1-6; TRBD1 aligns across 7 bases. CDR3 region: CASGGGWGNSPLHF. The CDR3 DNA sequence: TGTGCCAGCGGAGGGGGCTGGGGAAATTCACCCCTCCACTTT.